Following are 18 T cell receptor beta chains from one sample sequenced in a study of OX40 agonist ivuxolimab in advanced cancers. Generated by immunoSEQ multiplex PCR, the TCRdb table keeps only in-frame clones and is missing some. The repertoire holds approximately 74,000 clones, more than 80% seen once, with more than 0.45% in the top ten. The input for sequencing was CD4+ or CD8+ T cells sorted from blood, taken in a trial of the OX40 agonist ivuxolimab. These receptors all come from an adult with an advanced solid tumor such as melanoma, head and neck, liver or kidney cancer.

J is TRBJ2-1 and V is TRBV9; 11 bases align to TRBD2. J gave up 5 bases and V 4 bases, and 8 bases lay outside the gene matches. This CDR3 has 16 residues. Per germline, CDR1 SGDLS and CDR2 YYNGEE. The CDR3 DNA reads as TGTGCCAGCAGCTGGGGGCTGACTAGCGGGAACAATGAGCAGTTCTTC. Translation gives CASSWGLTSGNNEQFF.

CDR3 coding DNA: TGTGCCAGCAGCTCCTGGACCGTGAGCACAGATACGCAGTATTTT. This translates into CASSSWTVSTDTQYF. The chain joins TRBV7-2 to TRBJ2-3; D gene unclear. Trimming cost V 4 bases and J 0 bases, with 11 bases left between them. Looked up from germline, CDR1 is SGHTA and CDR2 is FQGNSA. The CDR3 totals 15 residues.

This rearrangement joins TRBV29-1 to TRBJ2-1, with 9 positions matching TRBD2. V lost 6 bases, J lost 6 bases, and 9 bases stayed unmatched. The CDR3 spans 14 residues. Germline assignment: CDR1 SQVTM and CDR2 ANQGSEA. The CDR3 region has the DNA TGCAGCGTCGAACGTATAGCGGGAGTCAATGAGCAGTTCTTC. It translates to CSVERIAGVNEQFF.

Here the CDR3 DNA reads TGTGCCAGCAGCTACAGGAATGGTGTAGGAGATACGCAGTATTTT. It codes for CASSYRNGVGDTQYF. V usage is TRBV11-3 and J usage is TRBJ2-3, with D maybe TRBD1 (5 bases). CDR3 length: 15 residues. V shed 4 bases and J shed 5 bases, with 16 bases lying between them. Germline V lookup: CDR1 SGHNT, CDR2 YENEEA.

This clone was seen a few times. J is TRBJ1-2 and V is TRBV11-2; D unresolved. Germline V gene lookup returns CDR1 SGHAT and CDR2 FQNNGV. This CDR3 has 13 residues. The V end was cut by 2 bases, the J end by 0 bases, with 4 bases between. The CDR3 sequence: CASSLTSNYGYTF. CDR3 in DNA: TGTGCCAGCAGCTTAACATCTAACTATGGCTACACCTTC.

This chain uses TRBV28 with TRBJ1-3, with TRBD1 matching over 7 bases. The germline V gene has CDR1 MDHEN and CDR2 SYDVKM. The CDR3 length is 15 residues. The J segment lost 3 bases and the V segment lost 5 bases, leaving 7 bases of the junction unmatched. CDR3 DNA: TGTGCCAGCAGTGTTGACAGGGAGGGTGGAAACACCATATATTTT. Residues: CASSVDREGGNTIYF.

The rearrangement links TRBV7-2 to TRBJ2-1, with unresolved D. Trimming cost V 5 bases and J 3 bases, with 14 bases left between them. The CDR3 loop spans 15 amino acids. Germline V gene lookup returns CDR1 SGHTA and CDR2 FQGNSA. The CDR3 nucleotides are TGTGCCAGCAGCGACCGGACCCTTGGCTACAATGAGCAGTTCTTC. It translates to CASSDRTLGYNEQFF.

The chain recombines TRBV29-1 with TRBJ2-5, with 8 bases identical to TRBD2. V trimming: 7 bases; J trimming: 1 base; junction bases outside the gene matches: 5. The CDR3 has 13 residues. Germline lookup yields CDR1 SQVTM and CDR2 ANQGSEA. The CDR3 here is CSGALAVQETQYF. The DNA of the CDR3 is TGCAGCGGGGCACTAGCGGTCCAAGAGACCCAGTACTTC.

This clone has just one count. V usage is TRBV6-1 and J usage is TRBJ2-1; D not resolved. The CDR3 runs 14 residues. V was cut by 2 bases and J by 5 bases, with 10 bases left in between. The germline gives CDR1 MNHNS, CDR2 SASEGT. The CDR3 bases are TGTGCCAGCAGTGAATTCAAGGGAAACAATGAGCAGTTCTTC. Protein: CASSEFKGNNEQFF.

J is TRBJ1-5 and V is TRBV28; no clear D. This CDR3 is built from 14 residues. Germline CDR1 is MDHEN and CDR2 is SYDVKM. V lost 7 bases to trimming and J lost 2 bases, with 12 bases between them. CDR3 region: CASTSPEGNQPQHF. The CDR3 bases are TGTGCCAGCACTTCGCCGGAAGGCAATCAGCCCCAGCATTTT.

CDR3 residues: CASSSTGRGYNSPLHF. The CDR3 bases are TGTGCCAGCAGTTCGACAGGGAGGGGATATAATTCACCCCTCCACTTT. The genes are TRBV28 and TRBJ1-6; 7 bases are shared with TRBD1. The CDR3 length is 16 residues. Germline CDR1 is MDHEN and CDR2 is SYDVKM. V lost 4 bases, J lost 4 bases, and 7 bases stayed unmatched.

This sequence joins TRBV6-5 and TRBJ1-5; TRBD1 agrees at 9 bases. V shed 8 bases and J 6 bases; nucleotides not matched to a gene: 5. Germline assignment: CDR1 MNHEY and CDR2 SVGAGI. The CDR3 extends over 13 amino acids. CDR3 residues: CASGGQGAQPQHF. The CDR3 nucleotides are TGTGCCAGCGGGGGACAGGGTGCTCAGCCCCAGCATTTT.

The chain employs TRBV7-2 and TRBJ2-1, with TRBD1 as a possible D gene (6 bases). CDR1 is SGHTA, CDR2 FQGNSA, per germline. The CDR3 totals 14 residues. V gave up 3 bases and J gave up 6 bases, with 12 bases separating them. CDR3: CASSLDSPGNEQFF. In DNA form, the CDR3 reads TGTGCCAGCAGCTTGGACAGCCCCGGCAATGAGCAGTTCTTC.

The chain joins TRBV5-6 to TRBJ1-4; perhaps TRBD1 as D (6 bases). Germline V gene data show CDR1 as SGHDT and CDR2 as YYEEEE. The CDR3 contains 13 residues. V was pared by 3 bases and J by 7 bases, with 10 bases between. The chain's CDR3 is CASSSGAVEKLFF. The CDR3 DNA reads TGTGCCAGCAGCTCGGGGGCGGTTGAAAAACTGTTTTTT.

J is TRBJ1-1 and V is TRBV7-3; TRBD1 matches at 9 bases. V shed 3 bases and J 4 bases; nucleotides not matched to a gene: 3. Germline V gene lookup returns CDR1 SGHTA and CDR2 FQGTGA. The CDR3 is 14 residues long. CDR3 in DNA: TGTGCCAGCAGCTTGTGGGACAGGGCCACTGAAGCTTTCTTT. It encodes CASSLWDRATEAFF.

The chain links TRBV4-2 to TRBJ2-3, with D perhaps TRBD1 (5 bases). The length of the CDR3 is 13 residues. V was clipped by 6 bases and J by 4 bases, with 11 bases between them. The V gene's germline CDR1 is LGHNA and CDR2 YNFKEQ. CDR3 region: CASRWQGADTQYF. The CDR3 region has the DNA TGTGCCAGCAGGTGGCAGGGCGCAGATACGCAGTATTTT.

V is TRBV9 and J is TRBJ1-3, with D hard to call. V was clipped by 3 bases and J by 0 bases, with 10 bases between them. Germline CDR1 and CDR2: SGDLS and YYNGEE. The CDR3 has 15 amino acids. The DNA of the CDR3 is TGTGCCAGCAGCGAAGAGGCCTTCTCTGGAAACACCATATATTTT. The encoded protein is CASSEEAFSGNTIYF.

This clone has a single count. The chain employs TRBV5-5 and TRBJ1-1; D remains ambiguous. The germline gives CDR1 SGHKS, CDR2 YYEKEE (reference sequence). The V end was cut by 4 bases, the J end by 1 base, with 14 bases between. The CDR3 is made up of 15 amino acids. This CDR3 reads CASSILPERNTEAFF. The DNA for the CDR3 is TGTGCCAGCAGCATATTACCCGAGAGGAACACTGAAGCTTTCTTT.